The 22 T cell receptor beta chains reported below all come from one sample, sequenced in a study of T cell changes during pregnancy in multiple sclerosis. Profiling relied on immunoSEQ multiplex PCR, and the TCRdb table lists in-frame clones only, not all of them. The sample lists over 60,000 clones, about 89% occurring once. The source material was peripheral blood, sampled in the first trimester of pregnancy. Source of these receptors: a female donor with multiple sclerosis, enrolled in a pregnancy study.

This sequence joins TRBV27 and TRBJ2-7; 9 nucleotides line up with TRBD1. There are 16 residues in the CDR3. Trimming took 2 bases from V and 5 from J; bases not matched to a gene: 10. CDR1 and CDR2 (germline): MNHEY, SMNVEV (reference sequence). The CDR3 protein is CASSLDWGQGMNEQYF. CDR3 DNA sequence: TGTGCCAGCAGTTTAGACTGGGGACAGGGCATGAACGAGCAGTACTTC.

The chain carries TRBV11-1 and TRBJ2-1; no clear D. This CDR3 is built from 15 residues. CDR1 SGHAT and CDR2 FQDESV come from the germline V gene (reference sequence). V was cut by 2 bases and J by 5 bases, with 13 bases left in between. DNA of the CDR3: TGTGCCAGCAGCTTAATGGGCCAAAGGAACAATGAGCAGTTCTTC. Protein sequence: CASSLMGQRNNEQFF.

The V call is TRBV25-1, the J call TRBJ1-4; D uncertain. Germline-derived CDR1 and CDR2 are MGHDK and SYGVNS. V dropped 8 bases and J dropped 0 bases, with 10 bases sitting between them. The CDR3 runs 14 residues. The CDR3 DNA follows: TGTGCCAGCTCGCGGGGTACAACTAATGAAAAACTGTTTTTT. Its protein product is CASSRGTTNEKLFF.

The chain recombines TRBV30 with TRBJ1-1; D is undetermined. There are 13 residues in the CDR3. Germline assignment: CDR1 GTSNPN and CDR2 SVGIG (reference sequence). Trimming removed 0 bases at V and 10 bases at J, with 15 bases between. CDR3 residues: CAWSVYNSRPAFF. Here the CDR3 DNA reads TGTGCCTGGAGTGTATACAATTCTAGGCCAGCTTTCTTT.

The V and J genes are TRBV30 and TRBJ1-5; TRBD1 is a possible D gene (6 bases). Between the trimmed V and J ends, which lost 0 bases and 3 bases, there was a span of 18 bases. Germline V lookup: CDR1 GTSNPN, CDR2 SVGIG (reference sequence). The CDR3 is made up of 17 amino acids. The CDR3 reads CAWSVRGGDTANQPQHF. CDR3 DNA: TGTGCCTGGAGTGTGAGAGGGGGGGACACTGCCAATCAGCCCCAGCATTTT.

This rearrangement joins TRBV11-3 to TRBJ2-3, with 9 bases that match TRBD2. After removal of 5 bases from V and 7 bases from J, the junction contained 7 bases not matched to a gene. This CDR3 is 14 amino acids long. CDR1 and CDR2 from the germline V gene are SGHNT and YENEEA. The CDR3 DNA is TGTGCCAGCAGCCATAGCGGGGGAAGGAATACGCAGTATTTT. Amino acid sequence: CASSHSGGRNTQYF. Variable domain in full (rest from reference TRBV11-3 and TRBJ2-3): EAGVVQSPRYKIIEKKQPVAFWCNPISGHNTLYWYLQNLGQGPELLIRYENEEAVDDSQLPKDRFSAERLKGVDSTLKIQPAELGDSAVYLCASSHSGGRNTQYFGPGTRLTVL.

This rearrangement joins TRBV19 to TRBJ1-3; TRBD1 might be the D (5 bases). Per the germline V gene, CDR1 is LNHDA and CDR2 is SQIVND (reference sequence). V was trimmed by 4 bases and J by 2 bases, leaving 12 bases between them. The CDR3 runs to 15 residues. DNA of the CDR3: TGTGCCAGTAGTAGGGGCGGGGAACCTGGAAACACCATATATTTT. This gives the protein CASSRGGEPGNTIYF.

This chain links TRBV28 with TRBJ1-5; tentative D call: TRBD1 (5 bases). CDR3 length: 14 amino acids. CDR1 is MDHEN, CDR2 SYDVKM, per germline. Trimming pared 6 bases from V and 0 bases from J, leaving 9 bases between. In DNA, the CDR3 is TGTGCCAGCAGCGCGGGGCATAGCAATCAGCCCCAGCATTTT. Its translation: CASSAGHSNQPQHF.

V and J are TRBV5-1 and TRBJ2-5, with TRBD1 matching over 10 bases. Trimming took 4 bases from V and 5 from J; bases not matched to a gene: 5. From germline, CDR1 is SGHRS and CDR2 YFSETQ. The CDR3 length is 14 residues. The CDR3 region is CASSAGTGDETQYF. The CDR3 coding sequence is TGCGCCAGCAGCGCCGGGACAGGGGATGAGACCCAGTACTTC. Looking up the rest from reference TRBV5-1 and TRBJ2-5 gives the full variable domain: KAGVTQTPRYLIKTRGQQVTLSCSPISGHRSVSWYQQTPGQGLQFLFEYFSETQRNKGNFPGRFSGRQFSNSRSEMNVSTLELGDSALYLCASSAGTGDETQYFGPGTRLLVL.

V is TRBV30 and J is TRBJ1-3; 9 bases are shared with TRBD1. Germline trimming cut 2 bases from V and 0 bases from J; bases unmatched to any gene: 11. Germline loops: CDR1 GTSNPN, CDR2 SVGIG (reference sequence). The CDR3 length is 18 residues. In DNA form, the CDR3 reads TGTGCCTGGAGTTCCGGGACAGGGACACTCTACTCTGGAAACACCATATATTTT. Translated: CAWSSGTGTLYSGNTIYF.

This chain links TRBV6-4 with TRBJ2-6, with 8 bases aligning to TRBD1. The ends lost 0 bases at V and 2 bases at J; junction bases unmatched: 9. CDR3 length equals 19 residues. Germline CDR1 is MRHNA and CDR2 is SNTAGT. The CDR3 region has the DNA TGTGCCAGCAGTGACTCAGTGACAGGGGAGACAGCTGGGGCCAACGTCCTGACTTTC. Translating it yields CASSDSVTGETAGANVLTF.

The CDR3 is CASSHRPGSGFHGELFF. The CDR3 bases are TGCGCCAGCAGCCACCGCCCGGGGAGCGGGTTTCACGGGGAGCTGTTTTTT. The J gene is TRBJ2-2, the V gene TRBV5-1; tentative D call: TRBD2 (6 bases). V lost 4 bases, J lost 7 bases, and 23 bases lay in between. The CDR3 sequence is 17 residues long. From germline, CDR1 is SGHRS and CDR2 YFSETQ.

The rearrangement uses TRBV5-6 and TRBJ2-7; a possible D gene is TRBD1 (5 bases). The ends were cut back, 1 base at V and 0 bases at J, with 8 bases in the middle. Germline assignment: CDR1 SGHDT and CDR2 YYEEEE. The CDR3 runs to 14 residues. In DNA, the CDR3 is TGTGCCAGCAGCTTGCAGGGCAGCTCCTACGAGCAGTACTTC. Its translation is CASSLQGSSYEQYF.

The chain recombines TRBV5-1 with TRBJ2-1; the match to TRBD2 covers 13 bases. The CDR3 has 16 residues. With 0 bases clipped from V and 9 bases from J, the junction kept 6 bases outside the gene matches. Germline CDR1 reads SGHRS; CDR2 reads YFSETQ. The CDR3 DNA reads TGCGCCAGCAGCTTGGTTGGACTAGCGGGAGCGGGTGAGCAGTTCTTC. Protein sequence: CASSLVGLAGAGEQFF.

V usage is TRBV5-6 and J usage is TRBJ2-1, with D perhaps matching TRBD2 (7 bases). V dropped 2 bases and J dropped 8 bases, with 17 bases sitting between them. There are 15 residues in the CDR3. CDR1 is SGHDT and CDR2 is YYEEEE in the germline V gene. The CDR3 DNA is TGTGCCAGCAGCTTAGGGGGGGCCTATAGTGATGAGCAGTTCTTC. It encodes CASSLGGAYSDEQFF.

The chain couples TRBV6-5 to TRBJ1-1, with 8 positions matching TRBD1. Germline-derived CDR1 and CDR2 are MNHEY and SVGAGI. J gave up 7 bases and V 6 bases, and 4 bases lay outside the gene matches. The CDR3 has 12 residues. The CDR3 bases are TGTGCCAGCAGGGCCGGGACAGGTGAAGCTTTCTTT. Its protein product is CASRAGTGEAFF.

This chain links TRBV5-6 with TRBJ2-7; TRBD1 agrees at 10 bases. The V and J ends lost 4 bases and 3 bases, in that order; junction bases with no gene match: 4. The CDR3 runs to 14 residues. The germline CDR1 and CDR2 sequences are SGHDT and YYEEEE. CDR3 sequence (DNA): TGTGCCAGCAGCATAGGACAGGGGGACTACGAGCAGTACTTC. It yields the protein CASSIGQGDYEQYF.

This sequence joins TRBV5-1 and TRBJ1-2; 9 bases agree with TRBD1. Trimming at V came to 0 bases and at J to 5 bases, leaving 2 bases not matched to a gene. Per the germline V gene, CDR1 is SGHRS and CDR2 is YFSETQ. The CDR3 extends over 14 amino acids. CDR3 DNA: TGCGCCAGCAGCTTGGCCGGGACAGGGTATGGCTACACCTTC. Translation: CASSLAGTGYGYTF.

The V gene is TRBV5-1, the J gene TRBJ2-3; TRBD1 aligns across 8 bases. This CDR3 has 15 amino acids. Germline V lookup: CDR1 SGHRS, CDR2 YFSETQ. V lost 6 bases to trimming and J lost 2 bases; unmatched junction nucleotides: 8. CDR3 sequence: CASKPGQVNTDTQYF. In DNA, the CDR3 is TGCGCCAGCAAACCGGGACAGGTAAACACAGATACGCAGTATTTT. Drawing the rest from reference TRBV5-1 and TRBJ2-3, the complete variable domain is KAGVTQTPRYLIKTRGQQVTLSCSPISGHRSVSWYQQTPGQGLQFLFEYFSETQRNKGNFPGRFSGRQFSNSRSEMNVSTLELGDSALYLCASKPGQVNTDTQYFGPGTRLTVL.

In the case of this clone: This same CDR3 is encoded by further DNA sequences in the sample. The CDR3 DNA follows: TGCGCCAGCAGCTTGGCCTCTTACAATGAGCAGTTCTTC. Protein: CASSLASYNEQFF. This sequence joins TRBV5-1 and TRBJ2-1; D remains ambiguous. CDR1 is SGHRS, CDR2 YFSETQ, per germline. The V and J ends lost 0 bases and 4 bases respectively, with 5 bases between them. This CDR3 is 13 amino acids long.

V and J are TRBV7-6 and TRBJ1-2, with D possibly TRBD1 on 6 matching bases. The germline CDR1 and CDR2 sequences are SGHVS and FNYEAQ. The CDR3 consists of 18 residues. The V and J ends lost 5 bases and 0 bases respectively, with 22 bases between them. The CDR3 reads CASSPATGGLPTNYGYTF. Here the CDR3 DNA reads TGTGCCAGCAGCCCTGCCACGGGGGGGCTCCCTACTAACTATGGCTACACCTTC.

The chain joins TRBV23-1 to TRBJ2-7; perhaps TRBD1 as D (6 bases). TRBV23-1 carries the ORF label, with uncertain function. V lost 6 bases to trimming and J lost 1 base, with 19 bases between them. This CDR3 is 16 amino acids long. This chain's CDR3 is CASRRAGAELSYEQYF. The CDR3 DNA follows: TGCGCCAGCAGGAGGGCAGGGGCGGAGTTGTCCTACGAGCAGTACTTC.